This T cell receptor beta chain was sequenced for a study of T cells in Graves' hyperthyroidism and ophthalmopathy. Overall study results and limits: Most thyroid clonotypes expanded above 0.001 were also detected in blood.

This clonotype was counted at least ten times. What it binds is not known. The germline V gene encodes CDR1 GTSNPN and CDR2 SVGIG (reference sequence). Trimming shortened V by 2 bases and J by 4 bases, and 8 bases separated the two germline ends. This CDR3 contains 13 residues. From RNA transcripts, TCR beta CDR3 regions were amplified. An initial round of RT-PCR targeting the TCR CDR3 relied on the HTBI primer set. TCRdb analysed the multiplex PCR reads with MiXCR anew, one entry per CDR3 protein. The table shows some 500,000 distinct CDR3 sequences, with around 15% occurring only once. Sequencing used blood. The sequence derives from a woman aged 25 to 45 with Graves' ophthalmopathy. The chain couples TRBV30 to TRBJ2-2; D is unresolved. The CDR3 bases are TGTGCCTGGAGTTTGGGGTCCACCGGGGAGCTGTTTTTT. It codes for CAWSLGSTGELFF.